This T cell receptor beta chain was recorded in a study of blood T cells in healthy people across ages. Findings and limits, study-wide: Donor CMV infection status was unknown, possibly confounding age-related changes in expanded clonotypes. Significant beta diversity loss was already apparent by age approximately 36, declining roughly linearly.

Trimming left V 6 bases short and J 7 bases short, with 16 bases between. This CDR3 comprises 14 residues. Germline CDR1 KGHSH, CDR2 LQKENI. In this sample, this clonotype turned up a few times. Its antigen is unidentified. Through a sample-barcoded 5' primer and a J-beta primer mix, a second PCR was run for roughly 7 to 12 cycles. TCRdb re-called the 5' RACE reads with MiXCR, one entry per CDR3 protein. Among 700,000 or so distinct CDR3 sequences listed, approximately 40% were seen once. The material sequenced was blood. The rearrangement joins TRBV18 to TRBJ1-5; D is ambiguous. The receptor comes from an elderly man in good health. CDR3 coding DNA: TGTGCCAGCTCCCCGAACGAGAAGGTGCAGCCCCAGCATTTT. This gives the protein CASSPNEKVQPQHF.